This TCR beta chain comes out of a study of cytomegalovirus exposure and HLA in healthy donors. PCR primers comprised 60 Vbeta and 13 Jbeta primers. The method was immunoSEQ multiplex PCR; TCRdb's version includes in-frame clones alone and lacks a portion of them. The repertoire consists of some 160,000 clones, with roughly 72% occurring once and the leading ten covering less than 2.5%. Germline V gene lookup returns CDR1 SGHDT and CDR2 YYEEEE. V was clipped by 7 bases and J by 2 bases, with 15 bases between them. This CDR3 is 14 amino acids long. This rearrangement joins TRBV5-6 to TRBJ1-1; D is possibly TRBD1 (6 bases). The sequence came from a man in his forties in good health and CMV-seronegative. The sequenced sample consisted of PBMCs. The CDR3, as DNA: TGTGCCAGCGAGGCTGGACAGACAAACACTGAAGCTTTCTTT. Protein product: CASEAGQTNTEAFF.